These 32 T cell receptor beta chains were all obtained from the same sample, sequenced in a study of CD8 T cells in Susac syndrome. With random hexamers, roughly 0.45 to 1 ug RNA was reverse transcribed. TCRdb re-analysed the immunoSEQ multiplex PCR reads in MiXCR, keeping a single row per CDR3 protein. Of 95,000 to 150,000 distinct CDR3 sequences listed, over 90% are singletons. Sequencing used CD8+ T cells from PBMCs. These TCRs come from a human donor with Susac syndrome.

The chain uses TRBV7-6 and TRBJ2-7; D unresolved. V shed 6 bases and J shed 4 bases, with 16 bases lying between them. The CDR3 length is 14 residues. In germline, CDR1 is SGHVS, CDR2 FNYEAQ. CDR3 sequence reads: CASSPAPPFYEQYF. The DNA for the CDR3 is TGTGCCAGCAGTCCCGCCCCCCCCTTTTACGAGCAGTACTTC. Based on the CDR3 plus reference TRBV7-6 and TRBJ2-7, the full variable domain is GAGVSQSPRYKVTKRGQDVALRCDPISGHVSLYWYRQALGQGPEFLTYFNYEAQQDKSGLPNDRFSAERPEGSISTLTIQRTEQRDSAMYRCASSPAPPFYEQYFGPGTRLTVT.

This chain links TRBV5-1 with TRBJ2-3; D is possibly TRBD2 (6 bases). Germline V gene sequence: CDR1 SGHRS, CDR2 YFSETQ. V dropped 0 bases and J dropped 0 bases, with 14 bases sitting between them. The CDR3 length is 17 residues. CDR3 in DNA: TGCGCCAGCAGCTTGGCAGGAGGGGCCCGAAGCACAGATACGCAGTATTTT. The encoded protein is CASSLAGGARSTDTQYF.

This chain links TRBV15 with TRBJ2-2; 7 bases fit TRBD2. The CDR3 sequence is 16 residues long. J gave up 0 bases and V 0 bases, and 1 base lay outside the gene matches. The germline gives CDR1 LNHNV, CDR2 YYDKDF (reference sequence). CDR3 sequence (DNA): TGTGCCACCAGCAGAGATGGGGGGGCGAACACCGGGGAGCTGTTTTTT. Protein: CATSRDGGANTGELFF.

V is TRBV6-5 and J is TRBJ2-7; the D is unclear. Germline V CDR1 and CDR2: MNHEY, SVGAGI. This CDR3 has 14 residues. The ends were cut back, 6 bases at V and 9 bases at J, with 21 bases in the middle. CDR3 nucleotide sequence: TGTGCCAGCAGCCGTTTTACCCCGGCGGAATGGCAGTACTTC. This gives the protein CASSRFTPAEWQYF.

This clonotype was found a few times. The chain couples TRBV4-1 to TRBJ2-1, with 12 bases lining up with TRBD2. This CDR3 has 15 residues. The germline CDR1 and CDR2 sequences are MGHRA and YSYEKL. Unmatched junction bases numbered 0, after V lost 2 bases and J lost 4 bases. The CDR3 DNA follows: TGCGCCAGCAGCCAAACTAGCGGGGGGTACAATGAGCAGTTCTTC. Its translation is CASSQTSGGYNEQFF.

The chain uses TRBV24-1 and TRBJ2-1; D gene unclear. With 4 bases removed from V and 3 bases from J, the gap between germline ends came to 6 bases. The germline CDR1 and CDR2 sequences are KGHDR and SFDVKD. CDR3 length: 13 residues. As DNA, the CDR3 is TGTGCCACCAGTGAACGGAACTACAATGAGCAGTTCTTC. This encodes CATSERNYNEQFF.

The chain recombines TRBV9 with TRBJ2-5; D is possibly TRBD2 (7 bases). Germline V gene lookup returns CDR1 SGDLS and CDR2 YYNGEE. The germline V and J ends were trimmed by 3 bases and 4 bases, with 13 bases remaining between them. The CDR3 totals 14 residues. CDR3 sequence (DNA): TGTGCCAGCAGCGCCCGCGGGGGCCGAGAGACCCAGTACTTC. Encoded protein: CASSARGGRETQYF.

The CDR3 region has the DNA TGCAGTGCTCGTAGGGCTGGGGGGTACGAGCAGTACTTC. Amino acids: CSARRAGGYEQYF. V gene TRBV20-1 combines with J gene TRBJ2-7, with a possible D match to TRBD2 (6 bases). Germline V gives CDR1 DFQATT, CDR2 SNEGSKA (reference sequence). The CDR3 is made up of 13 amino acids. Trimming pared 5 bases from V and 4 bases from J, leaving 15 bases between.

The chain links TRBV30 to TRBJ2-7; tentatively, D is TRBD2 (7 bases). V lost 3 bases and J 7 bases, leaving 16 bases between the germline ends. Germline lookup yields CDR1 GTSNPN and CDR2 SVGIG (reference sequence). CDR3 length equals 13 residues. The CDR3 region has the DNA TGTGCCTGGAGCGAGGGGGGGCCGGGAGAGCAGTACTTC. Protein: CAWSEGGPGEQYF.

This chain links TRBV29-1 with TRBJ2-3; the match to TRBD2 covers 7 bases. CDR1 and CDR2 from the germline V gene are SQVTM and ANQGSEA. Germline trimming cut 7 bases from V and 6 bases from J; bases unmatched to any gene: 16. This CDR3 is 15 amino acids long. In nucleotides, the CDR3 is TGCAGCGCGGGCGGCGGGGACTACCCTTCCGATACGCAGTATTTT. Amino acids: CSAGGGDYPSDTQYF.

The chain links TRBV29-1 to TRBJ2-5; D may be TRBD2 (5 bases). V was cut by 6 bases and J by 5 bases, with 13 bases left in between. The CDR3 length is 12 residues. In germline, CDR1 is SQVTM, CDR2 ANQGSEA. The CDR3 DNA reads TGCAGCGTGCGACCCTCGGGGGAGACCCAGTACTTC. Amino acid sequence: CSVRPSGETQYF.

V is TRBV11-2 and J is TRBJ2-7, with D unclear. The length of the CDR3 is 14 residues. Looked up from germline, CDR1 is SGHAT and CDR2 is FQNNGV. The V and J ends lost 5 bases and 2 bases respectively, with 13 bases between them. Here the CDR3 DNA reads TGTGCCAGCAGCCAATCAACAAATACCTACGAGCAGTACTTC. As protein: CASSQSTNTYEQYF.

This chain joins TRBV4-1 and TRBJ2-3; 9 bases line up with TRBD2. Germline V gene sequence: CDR1 MGHRA, CDR2 YSYEKL. V lost 0 bases, J lost 6 bases, and 7 bases stayed unmatched. The CDR3 has 16 amino acids. The CDR3 DNA reads as TGCGCCAGCAGCCAAGAGGAGCGGGGGGCGGTGGATACGCAGTATTTT. The encoded protein is CASSQEERGAVDTQYF.

This chain links TRBV20-1 with TRBJ2-5, with D perhaps matching TRBD2 (6 bases). Germline V gives CDR1 DFQATT, CDR2 SNEGSKA (reference sequence). Deletions cut 5 bases from V and 4 bases from J, with 20 bases between. The CDR3 spans 15 residues. The DNA for the CDR3 is TGCAGTGCTTGGGACGGGGGTCATGCGGGAGAGACCCAGTACTTC. This translates into CSAWDGGHAGETQYF.

This clonotype was seen more than once but under ten times. The chain uses TRBV7-3 and TRBJ2-3, with unresolved D. CDR1 is SGHTA, CDR2 FQGTGA, per germline. Trimming removed 2 bases at V and 2 bases at J, with 8 bases between. The CDR3 sequence is 14 residues long. The chain's CDR3 is CASSLLGSTDTQYF. In nucleotides, the CDR3 is TGTGCCAGCAGCTTATTGGGTTCCACAGATACGCAGTATTTT.

The chain has TRBV5-4 and TRBJ2-7, with D unresolved. Looked up from germline, CDR1 is SGHNT and CDR2 is YYREEE (reference sequence). V was pared by 0 bases and J by 0 bases, with 10 bases between. The CDR3 is made up of 15 amino acids. The CDR3 coding sequence is TGTGCCAGCAGCTTGGGGCAGGCACTCTCCTACGAGCAGTACTTC. This encodes CASSLGQALSYEQYF.

The rearrangement joins TRBV14 to TRBJ1-2; possible D gene TRBD1, 5 bases. The CDR3 spans 16 residues. V lost 0 bases and J 7 bases, leaving 18 bases between the germline ends. Germline-derived CDR1 and CDR2 are SGHDN and FVKESK. CDR3 protein: CASSQDPGREIFGYTF. CDR3 DNA: TGTGCCAGCAGCCAAGATCCTGGCAGGGAGATTTTTGGCTACACCTTC.

This rearrangement joins TRBV20-1 to TRBJ2-1; 8 bases align to TRBD2. Per the germline V gene, CDR1 is DFQATT and CDR2 is SNEGSKA (reference sequence). V dropped 6 bases and J dropped 3; count of bases not matched to a gene: 7. The CDR3 runs to 14 residues. CDR3 in DNA: TGCAGTGCCTCGGGGGCGGGGGGCTACAATGAGCAGTTCTTC. The encoded protein is CSASGAGGYNEQFF.

The rearrangement links TRBV9 to TRBJ2-7, with 7 nucleotides matching TRBD1. The CDR3 length is 15 residues. J gave up 3 bases and V 4 bases, and 10 bases lay outside the gene matches. Germline V gene sequence: CDR1 SGDLS, CDR2 YYNGEE. CDR3 loop: CASSPRDSFFYEQYF. CDR3 nucleotide sequence: TGTGCCAGCAGCCCTCGGGACAGCTTTTTCTACGAGCAGTACTTC.

V and J are TRBV20-1 and TRBJ2-1; no reliable D call. This CDR3 region has 13 residues. Germline CDR1 reads DFQATT; CDR2 reads SNEGSKA (reference sequence). V lost 1 base to trimming and J lost 5 bases, with 9 bases between them. CDR3 nucleotide sequence: TGCAGTGCTAGAGTGACTGTAGACAATGAGCAGTTCTTC. Encoded protein: CSARVTVDNEQFF.

The rearrangement joins TRBV5-1 to TRBJ1-1; TRBD1 aligns across 8 bases. Germline lookup yields CDR1 SGHRS and CDR2 YFSETQ. The CDR3 is made up of 16 amino acids. V was pared by 3 bases and J by 4 bases, with 11 bases of the junction left unmatched. For the CDR3, the DNA is TGCGCCAGCAGCTCGGGACAGGCTCTGGTATCCACTGAAGCTTTCTTT. This translates into CASSSGQALVSTEAFF. The full variable domain, with the rest looked up from reference TRBV5-1 and TRBJ1-1, is KAGVTQTPRYLIKTRGQQVTLSCSPISGHRSVSWYQQTPGQGLQFLFEYFSETQRNKGNFPGRFSGRQFSNSRSEMNVSTLELGDSALYLCASSSGQALVSTEAFFGQGTRLTVV.

The rearrangement links TRBV28 to TRBJ2-1; 9 positions match TRBD1. Germline V lookup: CDR1 MDHEN, CDR2 SYDVKM. Trimming took 2 bases from V and 0 from J; bases not matched to a gene: 5. The CDR3 is 17 amino acids. This chain's CDR3 is CASSLTGGLNSYNEQFF. CDR3 DNA sequence: TGTGCCAGCAGTTTAACAGGGGGCCTGAACTCCTACAATGAGCAGTTCTTC.

This sequence joins TRBV4-3 and TRBJ2-1; the D gene is possibly TRBD2 (6 bases). The germline V gene has CDR1 LGHNA and CDR2 YSLEER. Trimming shortened V by 4 bases and J by 7 bases, and 23 bases separated the two germline ends. This CDR3 has 17 amino acids. CDR3 residues: CASSPASGGFRGNEQFF. The DNA of the CDR3 is TGCGCCAGCAGCCCGGCTTCCGGAGGGTTCCGAGGGAATGAGCAGTTCTTC.

This clonotype has only one observation. The chain couples TRBV15 to TRBJ2-5; the match to TRBD2 covers 8 bases. Germline CDR1 and CDR2: LNHNV and YYDKDF (reference sequence). The V segment lost 4 bases and the J segment 5 bases; nucleotides outside the gene matches: 9. The CDR3 sequence is 15 residues long. CDR3 bases: TGTGCCACCAGCAACCTGCGGGGGGCTAGCGAGACCCAGTACTTC. As protein: CATSNLRGASETQYF.

V usage is TRBV19 and J usage is TRBJ2-5; D unresolved. The CDR3 runs 15 residues. Germline V gene sequence: CDR1 LNHDA, CDR2 SQIVND (reference sequence). V shed 5 bases and J shed 5 bases, with 18 bases lying between them. The CDR3 is CASSDGRTALETQYF. CDR3 DNA: TGTGCCAGTAGTGATGGACGGACCGCCTTGGAGACCCAGTACTTC.

J is TRBJ1-6 and V is TRBV7-9, with TRBD1 matching 7 bases. Germline values: CDR1 SEHNR, CDR2 FQNEAQ (reference sequence). The CDR3 length is 14 residues. Unmatched junction bases numbered 4, after V lost 2 bases and J lost 9 bases. In DNA form, the CDR3 reads TGTGCCAGCAGCTTACAGGGGGTAGGTTCACCCCTCCACTTT. It translates to CASSLQGVGSPLHF.

The rearrangement joins TRBV27 to TRBJ2-7; 9 bases line up with TRBD1. The CDR3 loop spans 13 amino acids. After removal of 5 bases from V and 3 bases from J, the junction contained 2 bases not matched to a gene. Germline V gene lookup returns CDR1 MNHEY and CDR2 SMNVEV (reference sequence). The DNA for the CDR3 is TGTGCCAGCAGTCCGGGACAGGGCTACGAGCAGTACTTC. Encoded protein: CASSPGQGYEQYF.

The V call is TRBV5-5, the J call TRBJ1-2; no reliable D call. The CDR3 contains 15 residues. Germline V gene sequence: CDR1 SGHKS, CDR2 YYEKEE (reference sequence). V was trimmed by 0 bases and J by 8 bases, leaving 17 bases between them. Here the CDR3 DNA reads TGTGCCAGCAGCTTGGAAAGGGTGGGCAGCGGAGGCTACACCTTC. Its translation is CASSLERVGSGGYTF.

The rearrangement links TRBV5-1 to TRBJ1-2, with TRBD1 matching over 12 bases. Germline V lookup: CDR1 SGHRS, CDR2 YFSETQ. The trim removed 0 bases at V and 7 bases at J, leaving 4 bases unmatched. The CDR3 spans 15 residues. CDR3 in amino acids: CASSLAGTGGGGYTF. Here the CDR3 DNA reads TGCGCCAGCAGCTTGGCCGGGACAGGGGGCGGTGGCTACACCTTC.

The chain joins TRBV5-4 to TRBJ2-1; 16 bases align to TRBD2. J gave up 8 bases and V 4 bases, and 6 bases lay outside the gene matches. The CDR3 length is 16 residues. Looked up from germline, CDR1 is SGHNT and CDR2 is YYREEE (reference sequence). Here the CDR3 DNA reads TGTGCCAGCAGCCTCGGGACTAGCGGGGGGGCCTATGAGCAGTTCTTC. This codes for CASSLGTSGGAYEQFF.

As DNA, the CDR3 is TGTGCCTGGAGTGTGCCAGGCCATAGCAATCAGCCCCAGCATTTT. It yields the protein CAWSVPGHSNQPQHF. This chain joins TRBV30 and TRBJ1-5; D not resolved. The CDR3 length is 15 residues. Between the trimmed V and J ends, which lost 0 bases and 0 bases, there was a span of 9 bases. Germline V gives CDR1 GTSNPN, CDR2 SVGIG (reference sequence).

The rearrangement links TRBV5-6 to TRBJ2-7; possibly TRBD1 for D (6 bases). Trimming pared 0 bases from V and 7 bases from J, leaving 17 bases between. The CDR3 has 15 residues. Germline values: CDR1 SGHDT, CDR2 YYEEEE. CDR3 amino acids: CASSLARGVQGEQYF. In DNA, the CDR3 is TGTGCCAGCAGCTTGGCCAGGGGAGTACAAGGAGAGCAGTACTTC.